The clone carrying this T cell receptor beta chain was observed many times. Its antigen is not identified. Sequencing involved patients with CD8+CD57+ cell expansion previously shown by flow cytometry. Acquired aplastic anemia of severe grade affected all patients. V shed 5 bases and J 0 bases; nucleotides not matched to a gene: 10. Germline V CDR1 and CDR2: MGHRA, YSYEKL. This CDR3 comprises 18 residues. This entry is derived from a study of CD8+CD57+ T cells in acquired aplastic anemia. Turning to the study itself: Mean DNA quantity obtained from sorted CD4+ and CD8+ cells was approximately 3 ug.

For CDR3 and TCR beta VDJ profiling, genomic DNA was the template used. TCRdb re-called the reads with MiXCR, one entry per CDR3 protein. The sample holds 150,000 to 200,000 distinct CDR3 sequences, more than 45% seen once. Study observations and caveats: About 30 CD8+ CDR3 sequences occurred in both the patients and the controls. In CD8+ cells, Simpson's diversity showed no significant difference between patients and controls.

Sequencing was carried out using sorted CD4+, CD8+, or CD8+CD57+ T cells (not recorded which) from PBMCs. This sequence originates from a human donor with aplastic anemia. The rearrangement uses TRBV4-1 and TRBJ2-2; TRBD1 matches 9 bases. In DNA form, the CDR3 reads TGCGCCAGCAGCTACACCCCGGGACAGGGAACGAACACCGGGGAGCTGTTTTTT. It specifies CASSYTPGQGTNTGELFF.